This passage covers 21 T cell receptor beta chains from one sample sequenced in a study of post-analysis software for immune sequencing data. Study observations and caveats: A few TRBV segments, TRBV5-6, TRBV5-1 and TRBV20-1 among them, were found more frequent in patients than controls.

Each TCR beta cDNA library carried unique molecular identifiers. MiXCR was run by TCRdb on the PCR reads, yielding one entry per CDR3 protein. The sample lists 700,000 to 900,000 distinct CDR3 sequences; about half were seen once. Antigens for these TCRs are unknown. The sequenced sample consisted of blood. The source of these receptors is a girl aged 5-17 years with multiple sclerosis.

This chain uses TRBV20-1 with TRBJ1-2; TRBD1 aligns across 7 bases. V dropped 6 bases and J dropped 4; count of bases not matched to a gene: 11. Germline loops: CDR1 DFQATT, CDR2 SNEGSKA (reference sequence). CDR3 length: 14 residues. The chain's CDR3 is CSARTHRGAYGYTF. CDR3 nucleotide sequence: TGCAGTGCAAGAACCCACAGGGGAGCCTATGGCTACACCTTC.

The J gene is TRBJ1-5, the V gene TRBV4-2; 9 nucleotides line up with TRBD1. The CDR3 sequence is 12 residues long. The V gene end was trimmed by 7 bases and the J gene end by 9 bases; junction bases not matched to a gene: 4. Germline CDR1 reads LGHNA; CDR2 reads YNFKEQ. CDR3 bases: TGTGCCAGCAACACAGGGGGCGGGCCCCAGCATTTT. Protein product: CASNTGGGPQHF.

This clonotype was seen a single time. V gene TRBV7-9 combines with J gene TRBJ2-3; 14 bases are a match to TRBD2. Germline CDR1 is SEHNR and CDR2 is FQNEAQ (reference sequence). With 5 bases clipped from V and 6 bases from J, the junction kept 16 bases outside the gene matches. The length of the CDR3 is 19 residues. The CDR3 protein is CASSESTPGTSGRMDTQYF. The DNA for the CDR3 is TGTGCCAGCAGCGAGAGCACGCCCGGGACTAGCGGGAGAATGGATACGCAGTATTTT.

This clonotype was detected only a few times. V gene TRBV29-1 combines with J gene TRBJ1-2, with TRBD1 as a possible D gene (5 bases). Germline CDR1 is SQVTM and CDR2 is ANQGSEA. Trimming shortened V by 4 bases and J by 3 bases, and 12 bases separated the two germline ends. This CDR3 spans 13 amino acids. The CDR3 nucleotides are TGCAGCGTTGTATTGGGCAGGGACTATGGCTACACCTTC. This encodes CSVVLGRDYGYTF. The full variable domain, rest sourced from reference TRBV29-1 and TRBJ1-2, is SAVISQKPSRDICQRGTSLTIQCQVDSQVTMMFWYRQQPGQSLTLIATANQGSEATYESGFVIDKFPISRPNLTFSTLTVSNMSPEDSSIYLCSVVLGRDYGYTFGSGTRLTVV.

On this clonotype: The CDR3 ends on some other residue instead of the conserved phenylalanine or tryptophan, so this is likely a read error. The chain carries TRBV5-1 and TRBJ2-7; 13 nucleotides match TRBD2. Germline CDR1 reads SGHRS; CDR2 reads YFSETQ. CDR3 length equals 16 residues. Losses at the gene ends were 4 bases for V and 7 bases for J; bases not matched to a gene: 11. CDR3 amino acids: CASSHAMGLAGREQYC. The CDR3 DNA reads TGCGCCAGCAGCCACGCCATGGGACTAGCGGGAAGGGAGCAGTACTGC.

The chain couples TRBV9 to TRBJ1-1; D is unclear. The CDR3 is 13 residues long. The germline gives CDR1 SGDLS, CDR2 YYNGEE. V lost 2 bases, J lost 1 base, and 6 bases lay in between. This CDR3 reads CASSVSGNTEAFF. DNA for the CDR3: TGTGCCAGCAGCGTGTCCGGGAACACTGAAGCTTTCTTT.

This chain links TRBV24-1 with TRBJ2-4; 8 bases are shared with TRBD2. TRBJ2-5 explains the end of the DNA better; the J call may be wrong. The CDR3 contains 15 residues. Germline V CDR1 and CDR2: KGHDR, SFDVKD. CDR3 sequence: CATSSPGRAQETQYF. Written as DNA, the CDR3 is TGTGCCACCTCATCTCCCGGGAGGGCTCAAGAGACCCAGTACTTC.

The chain recombines TRBV20-1 with TRBJ2-5; 9 positions match TRBD2. The DNA end is a closer match to TRBJ2-7, so the J assignment may be wrong. The V gene's germline CDR1 is DFQATT and CDR2 SNEGSKA (reference sequence). The CDR3 runs 13 residues. CDR3 sequence: CSARAGGLYEQYF. CDR3 nucleotide sequence: TGCAGTGCTAGGGCGGGAGGGTTGTACGAGCAGTACTTC.

The rearrangement joins TRBV20-1 to TRBJ2-1, with D perhaps TRBD2 (6 bases). This CDR3 is 12 amino acids long. V shed 5 bases and J shed 5 bases, with 10 bases lying between them. Looked up from germline, CDR1 is DFQATT and CDR2 is SNEGSKA (reference sequence). CDR3 loop: CSAEEGDNEQFF. In DNA, the CDR3 is TGCAGTGCTGAGGAGGGAGACAATGAGCAGTTCTTC.

The chain links TRBV5-1 to TRBJ1-2, with 12 positions matching TRBD1. V gave up 2 bases and J gave up 7 bases; unmatched junction bases: 12. Germline V gives CDR1 SGHRS, CDR2 YFSETQ. This CDR3 region has 17 residues. Here the CDR3 reads CASSFPPGQGASAGYTF. CDR3 DNA sequence: TGCGCCAGCAGCTTCCCTCCGGGACAGGGGGCGTCGGCTGGCTACACCTTC.

This clonotype has a handful of counts. The CDR3 region is CASSWQGTGISEAFF. Here the CDR3 DNA reads TGTGCCAGCAGTTGGCAGGGGACAGGGATCTCTGAAGCTTTCTTT. V is TRBV28 and J is TRBJ1-1, with 9 bases fitting TRBD1. The germline CDR1 and CDR2 sequences are MDHEN and SYDVKM. J was trimmed by 6 bases and V by 4 bases; bases with no gene match: 9. This CDR3 spans 15 amino acids.

Details on this clonotype: A junction boundary mismatches the germline segment, possibly from a read error. The gene calls are TRBV20-1 and TRBJ2-2; D ambiguous. The CDR3 totals 13 residues. Looked up from germline, CDR1 is DFQATT and CDR2 is SNEGSKA (reference sequence). In nucleotides, the CDR3 is TGCAGTGCGGCCCTTGAGAACACCGGAGAGCTGTTTTTT. As protein: CSAALENTGELFF.

Here the CDR3 DNA reads TGTGCCAGCAGTGAGACAGGGTATAAGTCCGGGGCCAACGTCCTGACTTTC. Amino acids: CASSETGYKSGANVLTF. The chain recombines TRBV9 with TRBJ2-6; 7 nucleotides agree with TRBD1. CDR3 length: 17 residues. Trimming at V came to 5 bases and at J to 4 bases, leaving 12 bases not matched to a gene. Germline V lookup: CDR1 SGDLS, CDR2 YYNGEE.

The V gene is TRBV27, the J gene TRBJ2-3; either TRBD1 or TRBD2 may supply D (5 bases each). V lost 3 bases and J 1 base, leaving 17 bases between the germline ends. This CDR3 spans 17 amino acids. Germline V gives CDR1 MNHEY, CDR2 SMNVEV (reference sequence). The CDR3 loop is CASSFPGTPTGTDTQYF. The DNA of the CDR3 is TGTGCCAGCAGTTTCCCCGGGACCCCCACGGGCACAGATACGCAGTATTTT.

The chain carries TRBV20-1 and TRBJ2-2, with 7 bases fitting TRBD2. V dropped 7 bases and J dropped 3; count of bases not matched to a gene: 8. This CDR3 comprises 14 residues. Germline assignment: CDR1 DFQATT and CDR2 SNEGSKA (reference sequence). CDR3 sequence reads: CSVPTSADTGELFF. The DNA of the CDR3 is TGCAGTGTTCCCACTAGCGCCGACACCGGGGAGCTGTTTTTT.

This clonotype was seen only a few times. V and J are TRBV18 and TRBJ2-3; the D gene could be TRBD1 or TRBD2 (5 bases each). Trimming stripped 3 bases from V and 3 bases from J, with 16 bases between. Germline assignment: CDR1 KGHSH and CDR2 LQKENI. This CDR3 region has 16 residues. Here the CDR3 reads CASSPGSAKGTDTQYF. The CDR3, as DNA: TGTGCCAGCTCACCGGGGAGCGCCAAGGGGACAGATACGCAGTATTTT.

This clonotype was detected only a few times. V usage is TRBV10-3 and J usage is TRBJ2-5, with D hard to call. TRBJ2-7 explains the end of the DNA better; the J call may be wrong. The CDR3 is 13 amino acids. In germline, CDR1 is ENHRY, CDR2 SYGVKD. CDR3 coding DNA: TGTGCCATTCGGACCCCCATGATGGACGAGCAGTACTTC. This sequence encodes CAIRTPMMDEQYF.

The chain joins TRBV27 to TRBJ2-7, with 10 bases matching TRBD2. Germline V lookup: CDR1 MNHEY, CDR2 SMNVEV (reference sequence). After removal of 7 bases from V and 6 bases from J, the junction contained 18 bases not matched to a gene. This CDR3 has 17 amino acids. CDR3 coding DNA: TGTGCCAGCAACGCCGGGACTAGCGAGAGAGTGAAGGGCGAGCAGTACTTC. This translates into CASNAGTSERVKGEQYF.

The chain joins TRBV24-1 to TRBJ2-5; 7 nucleotides agree with TRBD2. V dropped 5 bases and J dropped 4; count of bases not matched to a gene: 6. CDR3 length: 14 amino acids. Germline assignment: CDR1 KGHDR and CDR2 SFDVKD. In nucleotides, the CDR3 is TGTGCCACCAGTGGAGGCGGGAGTATAGAGACCCAGTACTTC. It specifies CATSGGGSIETQYF.

The gene calls are TRBV18 and TRBJ2-3, with 10 positions matching TRBD2. The V segment lost 3 bases and the J segment 4 bases; nucleotides outside the gene matches: 7. CDR1 KGHSH and CDR2 LQKENI come from the germline V gene. This CDR3 has 16 amino acids. The CDR3 DNA is TGTGCCAGCTCACCCTTAAGCGGGAGGGCCCCAGATACGCAGTATTTT. Its protein is CASSPLSGRAPDTQYF.

The CDR3 region has the DNA TGTGCCAGCAGTTACTTGAGGGGCGGCCTTGGGGAGACCCAGTACTTC. Encoded protein: CASSYLRGGLGETQYF. The gene calls are TRBV6-5 and TRBJ2-5; D is possibly TRBD1 or TRBD2 (5 bases each). The germline CDR1 and CDR2 sequences are MNHEY and SVGAGI. The CDR3 runs to 16 residues. Trimming removed 1 base from V and 5 bases from J, with 17 bases in between.